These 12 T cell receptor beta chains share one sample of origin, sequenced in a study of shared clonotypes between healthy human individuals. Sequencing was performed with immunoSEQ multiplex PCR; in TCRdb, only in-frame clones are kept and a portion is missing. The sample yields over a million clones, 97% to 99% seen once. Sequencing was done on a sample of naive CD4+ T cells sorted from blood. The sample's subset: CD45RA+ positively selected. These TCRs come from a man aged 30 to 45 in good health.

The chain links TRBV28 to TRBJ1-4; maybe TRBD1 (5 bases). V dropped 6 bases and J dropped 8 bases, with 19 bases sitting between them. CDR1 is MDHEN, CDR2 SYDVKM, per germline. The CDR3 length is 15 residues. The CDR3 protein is CASSSPGPGPEKLFF. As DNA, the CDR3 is TGTGCCAGCAGCTCACCGGGACCCGGGCCCGAAAAACTGTTTTTT. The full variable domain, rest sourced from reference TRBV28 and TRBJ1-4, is DVKVTQSSRYLVKRTGEKVFLECVQDMDHENMFWYRQDPGLGLRLIYFSYDVKMKEKGDIPEGYSVSREKKERFSLILESASTNQTSMYLCASSSPGPGPEKLFFGSGTQLSVL.

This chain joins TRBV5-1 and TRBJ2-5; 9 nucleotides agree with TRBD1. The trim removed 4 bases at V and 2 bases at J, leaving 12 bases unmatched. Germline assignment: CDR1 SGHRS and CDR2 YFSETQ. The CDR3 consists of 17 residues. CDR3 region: CASSAGQGLGGQETQYF. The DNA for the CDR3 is TGCGCCAGCAGCGCGGGACAGGGTCTGGGAGGGCAAGAGACCCAGTACTTC.

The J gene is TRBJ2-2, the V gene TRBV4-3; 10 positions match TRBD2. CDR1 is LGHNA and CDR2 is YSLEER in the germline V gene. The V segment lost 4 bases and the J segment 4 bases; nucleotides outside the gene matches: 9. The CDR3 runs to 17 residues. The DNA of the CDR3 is TGCGCCAGCAGCCCCACCCCACTAGCGGGACCCACCGGGGAGCTGTTTTTT. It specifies CASSPTPLAGPTGELFF.

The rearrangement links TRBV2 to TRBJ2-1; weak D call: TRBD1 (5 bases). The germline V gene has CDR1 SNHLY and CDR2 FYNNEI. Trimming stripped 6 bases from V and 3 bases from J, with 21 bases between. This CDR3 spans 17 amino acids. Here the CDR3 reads CASRARVAVAHYNEQFF. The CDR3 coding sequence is TGTGCCAGCAGGGCCAGGGTCGCAGTCGCTCACTACAATGAGCAGTTCTTC.

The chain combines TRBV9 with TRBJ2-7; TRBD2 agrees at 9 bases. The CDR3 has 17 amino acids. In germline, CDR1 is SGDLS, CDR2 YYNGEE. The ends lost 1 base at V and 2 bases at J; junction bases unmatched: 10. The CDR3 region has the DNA TGTGCCAGCAGCGTATGTGGAAGCGGGAGGCCTACCTACGAGCAGTACTTC. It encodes CASSVCGSGRPTYEQYF.

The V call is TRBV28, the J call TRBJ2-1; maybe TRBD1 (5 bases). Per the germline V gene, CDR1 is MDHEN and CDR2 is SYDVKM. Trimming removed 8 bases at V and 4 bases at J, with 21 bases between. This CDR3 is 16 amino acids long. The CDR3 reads CASERHGGAVYNEQFF. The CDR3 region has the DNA TGTGCCAGCGAGAGACACGGTGGGGCGGTATACAATGAGCAGTTCTTC. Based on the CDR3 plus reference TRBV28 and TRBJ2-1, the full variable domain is DVKVTQSSRYLVKRTGEKVFLECVQDMDHENMFWYRQDPGLGLRLIYFSYDVKMKEKGDIPEGYSVSREKKERFSLILESASTNQTSMYLCASERHGGAVYNEQFFGPGTRLTVL.

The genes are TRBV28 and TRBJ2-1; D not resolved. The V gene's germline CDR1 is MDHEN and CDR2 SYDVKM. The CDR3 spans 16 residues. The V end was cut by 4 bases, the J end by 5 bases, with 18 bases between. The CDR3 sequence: CASSYKAPPLNNEQFF. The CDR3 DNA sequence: TGTGCCAGCAGTTACAAAGCGCCCCCCCTTAACAATGAGCAGTTCTTC.

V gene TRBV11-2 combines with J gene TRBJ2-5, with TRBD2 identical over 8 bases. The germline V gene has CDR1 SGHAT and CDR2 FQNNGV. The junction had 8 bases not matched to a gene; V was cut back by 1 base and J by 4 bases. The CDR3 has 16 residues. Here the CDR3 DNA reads TGTGCCAGCAGCTTAGCCCTCGGGGGGGCGATAGAGACCCAGTACTTC. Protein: CASSLALGGAIETQYF. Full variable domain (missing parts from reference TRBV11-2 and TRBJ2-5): EAGVAQSPRYKIIEKRQSVAFWCNPISGHATLYWYQQILGQGPKLLIQFQNNGVVDDSQLPKDRFSAERLKGVDSTLKIQPAKLEDSAVYLCASSLALGGAIETQYFGPGTRLLVL.

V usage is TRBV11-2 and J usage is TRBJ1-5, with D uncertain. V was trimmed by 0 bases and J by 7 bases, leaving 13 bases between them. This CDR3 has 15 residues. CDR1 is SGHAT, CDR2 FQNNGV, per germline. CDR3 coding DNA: TGTGCCAGCAGCTTAGATCGGGCAGGCTACCAGCCCCAGCATTTT. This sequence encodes CASSLDRAGYQPQHF.

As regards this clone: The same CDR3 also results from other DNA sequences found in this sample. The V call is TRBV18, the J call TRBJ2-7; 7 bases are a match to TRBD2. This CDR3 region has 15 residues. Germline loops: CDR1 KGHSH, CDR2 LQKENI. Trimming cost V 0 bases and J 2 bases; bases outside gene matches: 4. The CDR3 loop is CASSPPSGRTYEQYF. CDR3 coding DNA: TGTGCCAGCTCACCACCCTCCGGGAGGACCTACGAGCAGTACTTC.

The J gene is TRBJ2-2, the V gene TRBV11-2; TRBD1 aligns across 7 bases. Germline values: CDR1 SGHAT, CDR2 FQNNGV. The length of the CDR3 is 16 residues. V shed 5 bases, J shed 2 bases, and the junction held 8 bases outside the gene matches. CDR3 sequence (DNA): TGTGCCAGCAGCACACCGACAGGGACCAACACCGGGGAGCTGTTTTTT. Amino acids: CASSTPTGTNTGELFF.

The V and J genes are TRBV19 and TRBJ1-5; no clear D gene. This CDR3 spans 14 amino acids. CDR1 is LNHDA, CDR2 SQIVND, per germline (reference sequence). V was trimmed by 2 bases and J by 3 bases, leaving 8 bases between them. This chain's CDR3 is CASSINGDNQPQHF. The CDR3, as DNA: TGTGCCAGTAGTATAAACGGAGACAATCAGCCCCAGCATTTT.